The 6 T cell receptor beta chains listed next were all sequenced from one sample in a study of blood T cell repertoires in COVID-19. Clones were sequenced by immunoSEQ multiplex PCR, and TCRdb holds only the in-frame ones, with some missing. The sample comprises over 250,000 clones, 85% to 90% of which are singletons, and approximately 2.5% rests with the top ten. The sequenced material came from PBMCs or T cells enriched from blood (not recorded which). The receptors were gathered from a young woman who had recovered from COVID-19.

The V and J genes are TRBV2 and TRBJ1-5; TRBD1 is a possible D gene (6 bases). V lost 3 bases and J 5 bases, leaving 11 bases between the germline ends. Germline V gives CDR1 SNHLY, CDR2 FYNNEI. The length of the CDR3 is 14 residues. For the CDR3, the DNA is TGTGCCAGCAGTGACGTGGCAGGGGATCAGCCCCAGCATTTT. This encodes CASSDVAGDQPQHF.

This clone was recorded only once. The genes are TRBV7-9 and TRBJ2-7, with a tentative D call TRBD2 (5 bases). V lost 2 bases to trimming and J lost 2 bases, with 10 bases between them. The CDR3 loop spans 14 amino acids. Germline CDR1 reads SEHNR; CDR2 reads FQNEAQ (reference sequence). CDR3: CASSLLERTYEQYF. The CDR3, as DNA: TGTGCCAGCAGCTTATTGGAGCGGACCTACGAGCAGTACTTC.

V usage is TRBV5-1 and J usage is TRBJ2-2, with TRBD1 matching 11 bases. The CDR3 covers 17 residues. Germline loops: CDR1 SGHRS, CDR2 YFSETQ. After removal of 0 bases from V and 4 bases from J, the junction contained 5 bases not matched to a gene. The CDR3 spells CASSLAPGTGGTGELFF. The DNA of the CDR3 is TGCGCCAGCAGCTTGGCCCCGGGGACAGGGGGCACCGGGGAGCTGTTTTTT.

The rearrangement joins TRBV19 to TRBJ2-1; 7 positions match TRBD2. Per the germline V gene, CDR1 is LNHDA and CDR2 is SQIVND (reference sequence). CDR3 length: 17 residues. V shed 2 bases and J 9 bases; nucleotides not matched to a gene: 16. Written as DNA, the CDR3 is TGTGCCAGTAGTATATTCGGCTTTGGACTAGAGTCGGTTGAGCAGTTCTTC. Protein product: CASSIFGFGLESVEQFF.

Only one count was recorded for this clone. This chain joins TRBV6-1 and TRBJ2-5; D not certain. V shed 1 base and J shed 0 bases, with 21 bases lying between them. Germline CDR1 MNHNS, CDR2 SASEGT. The CDR3 runs to 19 residues. The CDR3 protein is CASSEEVAFPAQYQETQYF. CDR3 DNA: TGTGCCAGCAGTGAAGAAGTGGCTTTTCCAGCACAGTACCAAGAGACCCAGTACTTC.

The rearrangement joins TRBV5-1 to TRBJ2-7; 12 bases fit TRBD2. Germline V gene sequence: CDR1 SGHRS, CDR2 YFSETQ. J gave up 4 bases and V 0 bases, and 5 bases lay outside the gene matches. The CDR3 consists of 16 residues. The CDR3 reads CASSLASGGAVYEQYF. The CDR3 nucleotides read TGCGCCAGCAGCTTGGCTAGCGGGGGGGCCGTATACGAGCAGTACTTC.